This TCR beta chain appears in the sequencing data of a study of regulatory T cells in long-lasting Graves disease. Time point of the sample: newly diagnosed GD, antithyroid drugs for less than 3 months. PBMC RNA served as the TCR library source. In building TCR beta libraries, iRepertoire HTBI primers were used together with Arm-PCR of CDR3 regions. MiXCR, applied by TCRdb to the multiplex PCR reads, yields one record per CDR3 protein. The sample lists about 540,000 distinct CDR3 sequences, about 13% occurring once. In germline, CDR1 is SEHNR, CDR2 FQNEAQ (reference sequence). This CDR3 has 16 residues. A word on this clonotype: Just one base apart from a much larger clone, this may be a read error.

A further study also used this sample, focusing on T cells in Graves' hyperthyroidism and ophthalmopathy.

The origin of this receptor is a man aged 25 to 45 with Graves disease. V usage is TRBV7-9 and J usage is TRBJ2-3; 9 bases fit TRBD2. The source material was peripheral blood mononuclear cells (PBMCs), sampled at new diagnosis, from a patient treated with antithyroid drugs. CDR3 sequence: CASSPTREGRTDTRYF. The CDR3 nucleotides are TGTGCCAGCAGCCCCACGCGGGAGGGCCGCACAGATACGCGGTATTTT. The whole variable domain, remainder taken from reference TRBV7-9 and TRBJ2-3, is DTGVSQNPRHKITKRGQNVTFRCDPISEHNRLYWYRQTLGQGPEFLTYFQNEAQLEKSRLLSDRFSAERPKGSFSTLEIQRTEQGDSAMYLCASSPTREGRTDTRYFGPGTRLTVL.